These 10 T cell receptor beta chains share one sample of origin, sequenced in a study of shared clonotypes between healthy human individuals (dated by TCRdb to 2020 to 2022). The library was made by the immunoSEQ multiplex PCR assay. Entries here come from immuneACCESS through TCRdb and include only in-frame sequences with V and J called. Some clones fail to appear in such tables; in the studies checked, an unresolved V gene covers under half of the shortfall, and the cause of the remainder is unknown. This sample lists around 1.4 million clones; 98% were detected once. The ten largest make up under 0.45% of the sample. The material sequenced was naive CD4+ T cells sorted from blood. This specimen's cell subset or site label, interpreted: CD45RA+ positively selected. Source of these receptors: a man aged 25 to 40 in good health.

V is TRBV6-1 and J is TRBJ1-1, with D hard to call. Trimming pared 6 bases from V and 8 bases from J, leaving 13 bases between. This CDR3 region has 12 residues. CDR1 and CDR2 (germline): MNHNS, SASEGT. The CDR3 spells CASRGQIKEAFF. In nucleotides, the CDR3 is TGTGCCAGCAGAGGGCAGATAAAAGAAGCTTTCTTT.

The rearrangement joins TRBV5-8 to TRBJ2-3; 12 bases are a match to TRBD2. Trimming took 3 bases from V and 0 from J; bases not matched to a gene: 2. In germline, CDR1 is SGHTS, CDR2 YDEGEE. The CDR3 length is 16 residues. CDR3 DNA: TGTGCCAGCAGCTCCGGACTAGCGGGGAGCACAGATACGCAGTATTTT. Translation gives CASSSGLAGSTDTQYF.

The chain employs TRBV5-1 and TRBJ2-7; the match to TRBD1 covers 9 bases. Per germline, CDR1 SGHRS and CDR2 YFSETQ. The CDR3 extends over 14 amino acids. The ends lost 5 bases at V and 2 bases at J; junction bases unmatched: 5. The CDR3 nucleotides read TGCGCCAGCAGGCACAGACAGGGGGCCTACGAGCAGTACTTC. Translating gives CASRHRQGAYEQYF.

This chain connects TRBV11-2 to TRBJ2-1; 9 bases line up with TRBD1. The CDR3 has 15 amino acids. The junction had 5 bases not matched to a gene; V was cut back by 6 bases and J by 2 bases. Germline CDR1 and CDR2: SGHAT and FQNNGV. CDR3 amino acids: CASRYRDRAYNEQFF. The CDR3 DNA reads TGTGCCAGCAGGTACCGGGACAGGGCCTACAATGAGCAGTTCTTC.

This clone was seen a single time. V is TRBV2 and J is TRBJ1-1; D unresolved. The length of the CDR3 is 13 residues. CDR1 is SNHLY and CDR2 is FYNNEI in the germline V gene. The V and J ends lost 2 bases and 0 bases respectively, with 4 bases between them. DNA of the CDR3: TGTGCCAGCAGTGAACTGATGAACACTGAAGCTTTCTTT. Its translation is CASSELMNTEAFF.

V is TRBV30 and J is TRBJ2-7, with D possibly TRBD2 on 5 matching bases. Germline V gene sequence: CDR1 GTSNPN, CDR2 SVGIG (reference sequence). Between the trimmed V and J ends, which lost 0 bases and 7 bases, there was a span of 13 bases. The CDR3 extends over 13 amino acids. The CDR3 DNA reads as TGTGCCTGGAGTGTACTGACTACGGGGGAGCAGTACTTC. Translated, it gives CAWSVLTTGEQYF. The variable domain in full, completed from reference TRBV30 and TRBJ2-7, reads SQTIHQWPATLVQPVGSPLSLECTVEGTSNPNLYWYRQAAGRGLQLLFYSVGIGQISSEVPQNLSASRPQDRQFILSSKKLLLSDSGFYLCAWSVLTTGEQYFGPGTRLTVT.

The chain's CDR3 is CASSQGLAAYNEQFF. The DNA of the CDR3 is TGTGCCAGCAGCCAAGGACTAGCAGCTTACAATGAGCAGTTCTTC. J is TRBJ2-1 and V is TRBV4-2; TRBD2 agrees at 7 bases. Trimming cost V 1 base and J 4 bases; bases outside gene matches: 4. Germline lookup yields CDR1 LGHNA and CDR2 YNFKEQ. The length of the CDR3 is 15 residues.

CDR3 protein: CAISALQGSTGELFF. Written as DNA, the CDR3 is TGTGCCATCAGCGCACTTCAGGGGAGCACCGGGGAGCTGTTTTTT. The gene calls are TRBV10-3 and TRBJ2-2; D is possibly TRBD1 (6 bases). This CDR3 is 15 amino acids long. V was trimmed by 6 bases and J by 4 bases, leaving 15 bases between them. Germline V CDR1 and CDR2: ENHRY, SYGVKD.

V gene TRBV15 combines with J gene TRBJ2-1, with 7 bases matching TRBD2. Germline loops: CDR1 LNHNV, CDR2 YYDKDF (reference sequence). This CDR3 comprises 14 residues. Losses at the gene ends were 8 bases for V and 4 bases for J; bases not matched to a gene: 8. This chain's CDR3 is CATDGTSVYNEQFF. The CDR3 DNA sequence: TGTGCCACCGACGGCACTAGCGTTTACAATGAGCAGTTCTTC. The whole variable domain, remainder taken from reference TRBV15 and TRBJ2-1, is DAMVIQNPRYQVTQFGKPVTLSCSQTLNHNVMYWYQQKSSQAPKLLFHYYDKDFNNEADTPDNFQSRRPNTSFCFLDIRSPGLGDTAMYLCATDGTSVYNEQFFGPGTRLTVL.

This clone was detected once. The chain employs TRBV7-6 and TRBJ1-1; tentative D call: TRBD1 (6 bases). CDR1 SGHVS and CDR2 FNYEAQ come from the germline V gene. The germline V and J ends were trimmed by 6 bases and 3 bases, with 11 bases remaining between them. CDR3 length: 13 residues. The CDR3 DNA sequence: TGTGCCAGCAGGTCACAGGGACACACTGAAGCTTTCTTT. Its protein product is CASRSQGHTEAFF.